One and the same sample provided the 18 T cell receptor beta chains below, sequenced in a study of cytomegalovirus exposure and HLA in healthy donors (dated by TCRdb to 2017 to 2019). The library was prepared using the immunoSEQ multiplex PCR assay. A mixture of 60 forward primers for TCR Vbeta segments and 13 reverse primers for TCR Jbeta segments was used in the multiplex PCR. In its TCRdb copy, this immuneACCESS table keeps in-frame sequences only and misses some clones. Where compared with another copy, unresolved V genes explain less than half of these, and the others have no known cause. A total of 150,000 to 200,000 clones appear in this sample, roughly 65% of them only once. About 4.7% of the sample is held by the ten biggest clonotypes. The sample taken for sequencing was PBMCs. Receptor source: a man younger than 35 in good health and CMV-seropositive.

J is TRBJ1-2 and V is TRBV7-8; D is uncertain. CDR1 and CDR2 from the germline V gene are SGHVS and FQNEAQ. The length of the CDR3 is 15 residues. Trimming took off 1 base at V and 7 bases at J, with 16 bases between the two ends. DNA of the CDR3: TGTGCCAGCAGCTTAGGAGGCCCAAGTAGAGGTGGCTACACCTTC. As protein: CASSLGGPSRGGYTF.

The chain carries TRBV11-3 and TRBJ2-4; TRBD2 matches at 11 bases. This CDR3 contains 16 residues. Germline trimming cut 5 bases from V and 0 bases from J; bases unmatched to any gene: 3. Per the germline V gene, CDR1 is SGHNT and CDR2 is YENEEA. CDR3: CASSIGLAGAKNIQYF. CDR3 sequence (DNA): TGTGCCAGCAGCATCGGACTAGCGGGAGCCAAAAACATTCAGTACTTC.

Only a few counts were recorded for this clone. The rearrangement links TRBV14 to TRBJ1-5; D is uncertain. Trimming removed 0 bases from V and 6 bases from J, with 6 bases in between. The CDR3 covers 13 residues. CDR1 and CDR2 (germline): SGHDN, FVKESK. CDR3: CASSQEWAQPQHF. The CDR3 coding sequence is TGTGCCAGCAGCCAAGAGTGGGCTCAGCCCCAGCATTTT.

Written as DNA, the CDR3 is TGTGCCAGTAGTATAAGAGCGGGGGGACGCCAAGAGACCCAGTACTTC. It translates to CASSIRAGGRQETQYF. The chain uses TRBV19 and TRBJ2-5; 9 nucleotides align to TRBD2. Looked up from germline, CDR1 is LNHDA and CDR2 is SQIVND (reference sequence). The CDR3 contains 16 residues. Unmatched junction bases numbered 5, after V lost 2 bases and J lost 1 base.

The genes are TRBV6-1 and TRBJ2-3; 14 bases fit TRBD2. J was trimmed by 10 bases and V by 5 bases; bases with no gene match: 5. CDR1 and CDR2 (germline): MNHNS, SASEGT. This CDR3 is 14 amino acids long. This chain's CDR3 is CASSMGLAGEAQYF. The CDR3 bases are TGTGCCAGCAGTATGGGACTAGCGGGAGAGGCGCAGTATTTT.

This chain links TRBV7-2 with TRBJ1-4; D gene unclear. The CDR3 is 16 amino acids. The germline V gene encodes CDR1 SGHTA and CDR2 FQGNSA. V was clipped by 5 bases and J by 2 bases, with 15 bases between them. This CDR3 reads CASSVPRGWTNEKLFF. In DNA, the CDR3 is TGTGCCAGCAGCGTCCCCCGGGGTTGGACTAATGAAAAACTGTTTTTT.

The V call is TRBV28, the J call TRBJ1-2, with D hard to call. This CDR3 is built from 14 residues. Germline assignment: CDR1 MDHEN and CDR2 SYDVKM. Trimming pared 3 bases from V and 2 bases from J, leaving 10 bases between. As DNA, the CDR3 is TGTGCCAGCAGTTTCATACAGCAGAACTATGGCTACACCTTC. Its protein product is CASSFIQQNYGYTF.

The chain joins TRBV7-2 to TRBJ2-7, with D possibly being TRBD2 (6 bases). Germline V CDR1 and CDR2: SGHTA, FQGNSA. CDR3 length: 14 residues. V lost 3 bases to trimming and J lost 4 bases, with 13 bases between them. Here the CDR3 DNA reads TGTGCCAGCAGCTTTTTTGGCGGGGCTTACGAGCAGTACGTC. It yields the protein CASSFFGGAYEQYV.

CDR3 sequence (DNA): TGTGCCAGCAGCCGGCCCCTAGCGGGGGGCCGGAACACCGGGGAGCTGTTTTTT. Residues: CASSRPLAGGRNTGELFF. The rearrangement links TRBV9 to TRBJ2-2; 11 nucleotides agree with TRBD2. Germline V lookup: CDR1 SGDLS, CDR2 YYNGEE. The CDR3 runs 18 residues. The V segment lost 4 bases and the J segment 1 base; nucleotides outside the gene matches: 9.

The chain recombines TRBV4-1 with TRBJ1-1, with TRBD1 matching 7 bases. CDR3 length: 18 residues. V shed 0 bases and J 4 bases; nucleotides not matched to a gene: 14. Germline CDR1 and CDR2: MGHRA and YSYEKL. The CDR3 region has the DNA TGCGCCAGCAGCCAAGATCGTCTGGAGCTATACAGGGGCACTGAAGCTTTCTTT. Encoded protein: CASSQDRLELYRGTEAFF.

In this sample, this clone turned up once. J is TRBJ2-3 and V is TRBV7-2; 8 nucleotides match TRBD1. Trimming took 8 bases from V and 3 from J; bases not matched to a gene: 4. The CDR3 is 13 residues long. CDR1 and CDR2 from the germline V gene are SGHTA and FQGNSA. CDR3 region: CASGHRGTDTQYF. CDR3 coding DNA: TGTGCCAGCGGCCACAGGGGGACAGATACGCAGTATTTT.

This clone was observed a single time. V gene TRBV2 combines with J gene TRBJ2-2; no clear D. Trimming took 3 bases from V and 4 from J, leaving 12 bases between them. The length of the CDR3 is 15 residues. Germline CDR1 is SNHLY and CDR2 is FYNNEI. The CDR3 nucleotides are TGTGCCAGCAGTGAGATCACGACGGGCACCGGGGAGCTGTTTTTT. Protein: CASSEITTGTGELFF.

The CDR3 nucleotides read TGTGCCAGCAGCTGGGACACCAACAATGAGCAGTTCTTC. It encodes CASSWDTNNEQFF. This chain connects TRBV11-3 to TRBJ2-1; D perhaps matches TRBD1 (6 bases). The germline V gene encodes CDR1 SGHNT and CDR2 YENEEA. V gave up 4 bases and J gave up 5 bases, with 9 bases separating them. The CDR3 has 13 amino acids.

The chain is built from TRBV27 and TRBJ1-6, with unresolved D. The V end lost 5 bases, the J end lost 6 bases, and 20 bases lay between the germline ends. Germline CDR1 MNHEY, CDR2 SMNVEV (reference sequence). The CDR3 runs 17 residues. DNA for the CDR3: TGTGCCAGCAGTCCAACTAAGGGAGGTATCGTTAATTCACCCCTCCACTTT. This gives the protein CASSPTKGGIVNSPLHF.

This clone was seen more than once but under ten times. V is TRBV19 and J is TRBJ1-1; tentatively, D is TRBD1 (6 bases). V lost 4 bases, J lost 4 bases, and 13 bases lay in between. The CDR3 extends over 14 amino acids. Germline assignment: CDR1 LNHDA and CDR2 SQIVND (reference sequence). The CDR3 region is CASSRGGMGTEAFF. DNA for the CDR3: TGTGCCAGTAGTAGAGGGGGAATGGGCACTGAAGCTTTCTTT.

This clone was observed a few times. The chain is built from TRBV11-2 and TRBJ1-3; D perhaps matches TRBD1 (6 bases). This CDR3 has 15 amino acids. The V end lost 7 bases, the J end lost 2 bases, and 15 bases lay between the germline ends. Germline V CDR1 and CDR2: SGHAT, FQNNGV. The CDR3 DNA follows: TGTGCCAGCACCCACAATGGGGGCCCTGGAAACACCATATATTTT. Protein sequence: CASTHNGGPGNTIYF.

The V call is TRBV4-1, the J call TRBJ2-7; D gene ambiguous. The germline gives CDR1 MGHRA, CDR2 YSYEKL. Between the trimmed V and J ends, which lost 8 bases and 3 bases, there was a span of 20 bases. The CDR3 extends over 15 amino acids. CDR3 nucleotide sequence: TGCGCCAGCCGAGCGACCCCAGCCTTAAGCTACGAGCAGTACGTC. Translating it yields CASRATPALSYEQYV.

V is TRBV6-1 and J is TRBJ2-1, with TRBD1 identical over 7 bases. CDR3 length: 15 residues. Germline assignment: CDR1 MNHNS and CDR2 SASEGT. Germline trimming cut 2 bases from V and 1 base from J; bases unmatched to any gene: 2. For the CDR3, the DNA is TGTGCCAGCAGTGAATCCAGGGGGTCCTACAATGAGCAGTTCTTC. It encodes CASSESRGSYNEQFF.